This is a list of T cell receptor beta chains from one sample in a study of blood T cell repertoires in COVID-19. The data were produced by immunoSEQ multiplex PCR, yet TCRdb's version contains in-frame clones alone and is incomplete. The sample shows 450,000 or so clones, approximately 90% of them seen only once. The sample comprised peripheral blood. The receptors were sampled from a woman in her thirties or forties with COVID-19, enrolled during active disease. CDR3s include the opening cysteine and the closing phenylalanine or tryptophan. The D gene is left open where the match is weak. For some rows the clone size is stated as once, few or many, or as a class when expanded; others skip it.

D,size,J,length,V,CDR3,DNA
-,-,TRBJ1-3,12,TRBV6-6,CASSYAGNTIYF,TGTGCCAGCAGCTATGCTGGAAACACCATATATTTT
-,-,TRBJ2-1,18,TRBV18,CASSPPWSPGVSYNEQFF,TGTGCCAGCTCACCACCATGGAGTCCGGGGGTTAGCTACAATGAGCAGTTCTTC
-,-,TRBJ2-7,15,TRBV2,CASCRRKGGGYEQYF,TGTGCCAGCTGTCGGAGAAAGGGGGGGGGCTACGAGCAGTACTTC
-,-,TRBJ2-7,14,TRBV28,CASSTPAAAYEQYF,TGTGCCAGCAGCACCCCAGCGGCAGCCTACGAGCAGTACTTC
TRBD1,-,TRBJ1-2,14,TRBV27,CASSPQGAHKGYTF,TGTGCCAGCAGTCCACAGGGGGCTCATAAAGGCTACACCTTC
-,-,TRBJ1-5,13,TRBV6-9,CASERTQKEPQHF,TGTGCCAGCGAGCGGACTCAAAAGGAGCCCCAGCATTTT
-,few,TRBJ2-7,14,TRBV6-2/TRBV6-3,CASSYGQDPYEQYF,TGTGCCAGCAGTTACGGGCAGGATCCTTACGAGCAGTACTTC
TRBD2,-,TRBJ2-2,17,TRBV7-2,CASSQRGGYVNTGELFF,TGTGCCAGCAGTCAGCGGGGGGGATATGTGAACACCGGGGAGCTGTTTTTT
-,-,TRBJ2-1,16,TRBV18,CASSPIRRTSYNEQFF,TGTGCCAGCTCACCGATAAGAAGAACATCCTACAATGAGCAGTTCTTC
-,-,TRBJ2-2,14,TRBV5-1,CASSLEVVAGELFF,TGCGCCAGCAGCTTGGAAGTAGTGGCCGGGGAGCTGTTTTTT
-,-,TRBJ2-7,14,TRBV18,CASSPLDSRGEQYF,TGTGCCAGCTCACCACTTGACTCCCGGGGCGAGCAGTACTTC
-,-,TRBJ2-1,18,TRBV1,CTSSQVGFGAGKYNEQFF,-
-,-,TRBJ1-2,14,TRBV11-1,CASSLSIELYGYTF,TGTGCCAGCAGCTTGTCGATCGAGCTCTATGGCTACACCTTC
-,-,TRBJ1-1,16,TRBV4-1,CASSQVQGPGVTEAFF,TGCGCCAGCAGCCAAGTTCAGGGGCCGGGTGTCACTGAAGCTTTCTTT
-,-,TRBJ1-4,14,TRBV5-4,CASSPDSYNEKLFF,TGTGCCAGCAGCCCGGACAGTTACAATGAAAAACTGTTTTTT
-,-,TRBJ1-2,12,TRBV6-2/TRBV6-3,CASSYGAGGYTF,TGTGCCAGCAGTTACGGGGCCGGGGGCTACACCTTC
-,-,TRBJ2-7,16,TRBV18,CASSVQGKAGQYEQYF,TGTGCCAGCTCTGTCCAAGGTAAGGCAGGGCAATACGAGCAGTACTTC
-,-,TRBJ2-1,15,TRBV7-2,CASSLAGVTYNEQFF,TGTGCCAGCAGCTTAGCGGGAGTTACCTACAATGAGCAGTTCTTC
-,-,TRBJ1-4,13,TRBV5-4,CASSLWAAEKLFF,TGTGCCAGCAGCTTGTGGGCAGCTGAAAAACTGTTTTTT
-,-,TRBJ2-2,19,TRBV27,CASSLWVGRAYQNTGELFF,TGTGCCAGCAGTTTATGGGTTGGCAGGGCATACCAGAACACCGGGGAGCTGTTTTTT
-,-,TRBJ2-7,14,TRBV7-9,CASSPHGTSYEQYF,TGTGCCAGCAGCCCACACGGGACAAGCTACGAGCAGTACTTC
TRBD2,once,TRBJ2-1,15,TRBV18,CASSQGLAGKNEQFF,TGTGCCAGCTCACAGGGACTAGCGGGGAAAAATGAGCAGTTCTTC
TRBD1,once,TRBJ2-7,15,TRBV10-3,CAISESGTGVYEQYF,TGTGCCATCAGTGAGTCTGGGACAGGGGTCTACGAGCAGTACTTC
TRBD1,-,TRBJ1-2,12,TRBV11-2,CASSRTGFGYTF,TGTGCCAGCAGCCGGACAGGGTTTGGCTACACCTTC
-,-,TRBJ2-3,15,TRBV28,CASSSGVTGRDTQYF,TGTGCCAGCAGTTCCGGGGTAACGGGCAGAGATACGCAGTATTTT
-,-,TRBJ2-1,12,TRBV28,CASSFPYNEQFF,TGTGCCAGCAGTTTCCCTTACAATGAGCAGTTCTTC
TRBD1,-,TRBJ1-6,16,TRBV6-9,CASSRQGSPQNSPLHF,TGTGCCAGCAGCCGACAGGGGTCCCCACAGAATTCACCCCTCCACTTT
TRBD1,-,TRBJ1-2,14,TRBV5-1,CASSTDRGAGGYTF,TGCGCCAGCAGCACGGACAGGGGCGCGGGTGGCTACACCTTC
-,-,TRBJ1-6,17,TRBV19,CASSMGGGRAQDSPLHF,TGTGCCAGTAGTATGGGAGGAGGGAGGGCGCAGGATTCACCCCTCCACTTT